This TCR beta chain was documented in a study of CDR3 diversity in severe acne. A single record per CDR3 protein comes from TCRdb applying MiXCR to the PCR reads. The sample consists of under 95,000 distinct CDR3 sequences, roughly 52% of them appearing once. This CDR3 has 15 amino acids. Deletions cut 5 bases from V and 0 bases from J, with 10 bases between. The TCR was taken from a male donor in good health, serving as a control. The rearrangement links TRBV12-3 or TRBV12-4 to TRBJ1-4, with a tentative D call TRBD1 (5 bases). Source material: blood. CDR3 residues: CASSPRQTTNEKLFF. The CDR3, as DNA: TGTGCCAGCAGTCCTCGACAGACAACTAATGAAAAACTGTTTTTT.